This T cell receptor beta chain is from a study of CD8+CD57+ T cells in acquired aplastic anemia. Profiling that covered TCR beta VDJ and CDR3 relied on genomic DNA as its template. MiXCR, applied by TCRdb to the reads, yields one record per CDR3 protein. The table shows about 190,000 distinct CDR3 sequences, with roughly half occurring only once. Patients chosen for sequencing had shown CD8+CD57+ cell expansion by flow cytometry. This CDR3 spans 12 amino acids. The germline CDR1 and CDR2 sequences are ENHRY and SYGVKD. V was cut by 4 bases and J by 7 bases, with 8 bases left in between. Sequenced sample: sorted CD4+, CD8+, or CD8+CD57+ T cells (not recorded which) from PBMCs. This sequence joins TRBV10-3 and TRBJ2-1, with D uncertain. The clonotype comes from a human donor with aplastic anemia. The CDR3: CAISVALNEQFF. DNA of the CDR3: TGTGCCATCAGTGTTGCGTTAAATGAGCAGTTCTTC.